A single sample is the source of the 9 T cell receptor beta chains below, sequenced in a study of post-analysis software for immune sequencing data. Study-wide results and caveats: The study found TRBV5-6, TRBV5-1 and TRBV20-1 among roughly 5 TRBV segments more frequent in patients than controls.

The authors incorporated unique molecular identifiers into the TCR beta cDNA libraries. MiXCR, run by TCRdb on the PCR reads, gives a single entry per CDR3 protein. This table has about 820,000 distinct CDR3 sequences, about 57% appearing once. What these receptors recognize is not known. The specimen was blood. These receptors all come from a girl aged 10 to 17 with multiple sclerosis.

In DNA, the CDR3 is TGCAGTGCTAGAGGGGAGCGAACTAATGAAAAACTGTTTTTT. It codes for CSARGERTNEKLFF. The chain links TRBV20-1 to TRBJ1-4, with D unresolved. The CDR3 runs 14 residues. Per germline, CDR1 DFQATT and CDR2 SNEGSKA (reference sequence). The V end lost 1 base, the J end lost 1 base, and 7 bases lay between the germline ends.

This clonotype came up once. The J gene is TRBJ2-3, the V gene TRBV29-1, with D possibly being TRBD1 (6 bases). Germline assignment: CDR1 SQVTM and CDR2 ANQGSEA. Trimming took off 4 bases at V and 0 bases at J, with 11 bases between the two ends. The CDR3 contains 14 residues. CDR3: CSVGTAYSTDTQYF. The CDR3 DNA reads TGCAGCGTTGGGACAGCCTACAGCACAGATACGCAGTATTTT.

This clonotype came up a few times. This rearrangement joins TRBV15 to TRBJ1-2; D gene uncertain. The V end lost 4 bases, the J end lost 4 bases, and 19 bases lay between the germline ends. CDR1 is LNHNV and CDR2 is YYDKDF in the germline V gene (reference sequence). The CDR3 runs to 16 residues. The CDR3 DNA reads TGTGCCACCAGCACTCAACGGTCGCTCAAAGCCTATGGCTACACCTTC. This translates into CATSTQRSLKAYGYTF.

This clonotype was seen more than once but under ten times. The V call is TRBV15, the J call TRBJ2-5, with TRBD2 matching over 12 bases. This CDR3 is 15 amino acids long. V shed 5 bases, J shed 4 bases, and the junction held 5 bases outside the gene matches. The germline V gene has CDR1 LNHNV and CDR2 YYDKDF (reference sequence). The CDR3 is CATSPRTSGIETQYF. The CDR3 nucleotides read TGTGCCACCAGCCCCCGGACTAGCGGGATAGAGACCCAGTACTTC.

V is TRBV29-1 and J is TRBJ1-2; D may be TRBD1 (5 bases). Trimming stripped 2 bases from V and 1 base from J, with 14 bases between. Germline CDR1 reads SQVTM; CDR2 reads ANQGSEA. This CDR3 is 15 amino acids long. The CDR3 coding sequence is TGCAGCGTTGAAAGAAGCAGGCAGGGTAACTATGGCTACACCTTC. This translates into CSVERSRQGNYGYTF.

The rearrangement joins TRBV6-5 to TRBJ2-7, with TRBD2 matching over 7 bases. The CDR3 totals 18 residues. The germline CDR1 and CDR2 sequences are MNHEY and SVGAGI. V lost 2 bases and J lost 0; bases outside the gene matches: 13. The CDR3 sequence: CASSYEGGSAASSYEQYF. The CDR3 DNA reads as TGTGCCAGCAGTTACGAAGGCGGGAGTGCCGCATCCTCCTACGAGCAGTACTTC.

This clonotype was picked up a small number of times. The chain uses TRBV5-1 and TRBJ2-3; TRBD2 matches 10 bases. V shed 1 base and J 4 bases; nucleotides not matched to a gene: 6. The CDR3 sequence is 16 residues long. The germline V gene has CDR1 SGHRS and CDR2 YFSETQ. CDR3 DNA sequence: TGCGCCAGCAGCTTGATTCAGCGGGGGGGCGCAGATACGCAGTATTTT. Encoded protein: CASSLIQRGGADTQYF.

The chain links TRBV10-3 to TRBJ2-1, with TRBD1 matching 10 bases. The CDR3 covers 16 residues. Trimming took 4 bases from V and 3 from J; bases not matched to a gene: 6. Germline CDR1 and CDR2: ENHRY and SYGVKD. The CDR3 loop is CAISVGTGVSYNEQFF. CDR3 nucleotides: TGTGCCATCAGTGTTGGGACAGGGGTAAGCTACAATGAGCAGTTCTTC.

DNA for the CDR3: TGTGCCAGCAGCAAAACGGCCCCAGGGTACTTC. This gives the protein CASSKTAPGYF. The V gene is TRBV21-1, the J gene TRBJ2-5; no DNA check was done on the table's D call, TRBD1. TRBV21-1 is labeled a pseudogene. The CDR3 totals 11 residues.